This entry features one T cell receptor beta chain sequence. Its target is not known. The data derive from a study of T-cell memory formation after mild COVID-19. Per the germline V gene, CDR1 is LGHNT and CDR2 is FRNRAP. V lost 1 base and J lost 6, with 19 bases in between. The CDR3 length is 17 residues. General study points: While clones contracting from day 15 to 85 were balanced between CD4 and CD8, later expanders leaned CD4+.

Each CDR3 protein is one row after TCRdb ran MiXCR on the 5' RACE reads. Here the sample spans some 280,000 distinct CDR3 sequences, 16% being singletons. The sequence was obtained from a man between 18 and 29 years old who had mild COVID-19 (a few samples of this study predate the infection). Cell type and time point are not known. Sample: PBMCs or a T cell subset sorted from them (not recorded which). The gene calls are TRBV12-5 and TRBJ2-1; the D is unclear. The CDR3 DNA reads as TGTGCTAGTGGTTTGGCCCAAGGGCAGCTAAACTTCAATGAGCAGTTCTTC. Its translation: CASGLAQGQLNFNEQFF. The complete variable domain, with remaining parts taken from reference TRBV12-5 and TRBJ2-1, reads DARVTQTPRHKVTEMGQEVTMRCQPILGHNTVFWYRQTMMQGLELLAYFRNRAPLDDSGMPKDRFSAEMPDATLATLKIQPSEPRDSAVYFCASGLAQGQLNFNEQFFGPGTRLTVL.